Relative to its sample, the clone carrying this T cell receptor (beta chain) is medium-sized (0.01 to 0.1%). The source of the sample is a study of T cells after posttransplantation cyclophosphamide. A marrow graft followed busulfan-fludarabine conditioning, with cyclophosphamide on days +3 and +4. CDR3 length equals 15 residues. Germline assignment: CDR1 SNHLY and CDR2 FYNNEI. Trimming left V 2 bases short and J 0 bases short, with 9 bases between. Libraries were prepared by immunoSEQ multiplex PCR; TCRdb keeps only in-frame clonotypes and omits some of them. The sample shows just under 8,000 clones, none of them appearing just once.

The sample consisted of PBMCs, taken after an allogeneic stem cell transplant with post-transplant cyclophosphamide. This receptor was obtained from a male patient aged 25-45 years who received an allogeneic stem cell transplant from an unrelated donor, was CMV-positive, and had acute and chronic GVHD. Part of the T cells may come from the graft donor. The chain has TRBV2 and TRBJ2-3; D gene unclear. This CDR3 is CASSESLDSTDTQYF. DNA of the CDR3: TGTGCCAGCAGTGAATCCCTAGACAGCACAGATACGCAGTATTTT.